This T cell receptor beta chain was observed in a study of blood T cell repertoires in COVID-19. Germline CDR1 is SEHNR and CDR2 is FQNEAQ (reference sequence). This CDR3 is built from 15 residues. Unmatched junction bases numbered 10, after V lost 5 bases and J lost 6 bases. Profiled with immunoSEQ multiplex PCR; TCRdb holds only in-frame clones, not every one. Among about 200,000 clones listed, nearly 90% were seen once. Assignments of participants to cohorts depended upon their own reported clinical history. The sequence derives from a woman aged 40 to 50 with acute COVID-19. The chain joins TRBV7-9 to TRBJ2-1; 7 bases line up with TRBD1. What was sequenced was PBMCs or T cells enriched from blood (not recorded which). CDR3 protein: CASSSRDRRPNEQFF. The DNA of the CDR3 is TGTGCCAGCAGCAGCCGGGACAGACGACCCAATGAGCAGTTCTTC.